The sequence of this TCR beta chain was determined in a study of regulatory T cells in long-lasting Graves disease (dated by TCRdb to the early 2020s). Context from the whole study: In the newly diagnosed Graves' disease group, patients had been taking antithyroid drugs for less than 3 months. A total of around 33 samples underwent TCR sequencing, from 13 patients with persistent Graves' disease and approximately 20 patients with newly diagnosed Graves' disease. The study was registered as a clinical trial and conducted in China. Patients with persistent Graves' disease were compared with patients with newly diagnosed Graves' disease using TCR sequencing and RNA sequencing of peripheral blood.

This clonotype was observed many times. The specificity of this receptor is unknown. Base-call qualities are not available, and no considerably larger clone is one nucleotide away. Reading from cysteine to phenylalanine, the CDR3 counts 13 amino acids. The kept DNA is CDR3 alone, 39 bases in frame from the first base. V ends up 6 bases short and J 7 bases short, with an unmatched junction base count of 8. Based on the germline V gene (reference sequence), the CDR1 and CDR2 sequences are DFQATT and SNEGSKA. The time point label here, explained by the study, means: newly diagnosed GD, antithyroid drugs for less than 3 months. For both TCR sequencing and RNA sequencing, RNA was extracted from PBMCs in TRIzol. Graves' disease was diagnosed according to American Thyroid Association guidelines. Patients for the study were recruited at an endocrinology department in Xi'an, China. Each patient gave 7 to 9.5 milliliters of peripheral blood, collected in an EDTA anticoagulant tube. Ficoll Paque Plus density gradient separation was used to isolate PBMCs, and no further T cell sorting was performed. An Agilent 2100 Bioanalyzer and agarose gel were used to check RNA quality, and a NanoDrop 2000 was used to measure RNA concentration.

The paper's findings and limits, for the study overall: A larger number of public clonotypes was shared among persistent patients (about 2,700) than among newly diagnosed patients (roughly 930). Sequencing and analysis were restricted to the TCR beta chain. Compared with newly diagnosed patients, persistent Graves' disease patients had lower TCR Shannon entropy and fewer highly expanded clones, which suggests clonal expansion. The authors acknowledged the small sample size as a limitation that may reduce accuracy. Persistent disease showed preferential use of TRBV28, TRBJ1-2 and TRBJ2-5, whereas newly diagnosed disease favored TRBV20-1 and TRBJ2-1. The study examined only peripheral blood because the primary lesion, thyroid tissue, could not be accessed.

The method was multiplex PCR. The listed sequencing device is Illumina HiSeq 4000. TCR beta libraries were built with iRepertoire HTBI primers and Arm-PCR amplification of CDR3 regions. PCR products were gel purified before sequencing. In the source study's methods: A total of under 80 TRBV and under 15 TRBJ segments were identified across samples and were used for gene usage analysis of CDR3 amino acid clonotypes. COPE and FqMerger were used to merge the filtered high-quality paired reads into contigs. BLAST was used to align contigs to IMGT TRBV, TRBD and TRBJ reference genes, with CDR3 defined following IMGT. Clonotypes above 0.1% frequency were classified as highly expanded clones. Shannon entropy served as the measure of repertoire diversity, while the Gini coefficient captured V-J evenness. A clonotype was considered public if more than one individual shared it. The public reads were quality trimmed at Q25 with fastp and then assembled into clones with MiXCR by TCRdb, keeping productive beta chains. Entries that share a CDR3 protein sequence are merged under the most common genes and DNA. The V and J calls reflect TCRdb's pipeline rather than the authors' work. The sample table contains about 620,000 distinct CDR3 sequences; only one count was recorded for roughly 16% of them. The ten biggest clones cover about 18% of the sample.

This sample was shared with a second study, whose subject was T cells in Graves' hyperthyroidism and ophthalmopathy. The second publication reports: Graves' hyperthyroidism was defined as stable when no progression to ophthalmopathy occurred over 18 months of follow-up. The hyperthyroidism patients were between 18 and 65 years old and newly diagnosed, with a disease duration of less than 2 months. Patients with uncontrolled infections, other autoimmune diseases, pregnancy or lactation were excluded. Diagnoses relied on clinical symptoms, serum thyroxine and TRAb, thyroid ultrasound and orbital computed tomography. The TCR CDR3 was subjected to a first round of RT-PCR using the HTBI primer set and the Qiagen OneStep RT-PCR kit. Most expanded thyroid clonotypes (frequency above 0.001) were also found in blood, which suggests that blood repertoires may mirror thyroid immune responses. Ophthalmopathy was separated from stable hyperthyroidism by a 13 V-J signature model, with approximately 86% sensitivity and around 81% specificity obtained in cross-validation and 80%/75% obtained in testing. During validation, the model predicted progression to ophthalmopathy a median of approximately 7 months ahead of onset, with around 71% sensitivity and 72% to 80% specificity. A discovery cohort of approximately 97 patients, 43 with Graves' ophthalmopathy and under 60 with stable Graves' hyperthyroidism, was used to find distinguishing TCR V-J signatures. Prospective prediction of ophthalmopathy was tested in an independent validation cohort consisting of 18 to 20 hyperthyroidism patients and some 17 patients who later progressed to ophthalmopathy. The 85 to 100 discovery patients were randomly split 7:3 into training and test sets. The study also compared thyroid tissue and blood T-cell repertoires from more than 5 Graves' hyperthyroidism patients. After sampling, hyperthyroidism patients received methimazole starting at 30 mg daily, and ophthalmopathy patients received high-dose intravenous methylprednisolone. A second multiplex PCR round built the libraries, followed by size selection and purification. Libraries were sequenced paired-end with 100 bp reads on an Illumina HiSeq2000. SOAPnuke was used to process the raw data, throwing out any read that contained adapters or uncalled bases, had a mean Phred below 15, or lacked an exact constant-primer or identifier match. High-quality paired reads were merged with COPE v1.2.5, and unique nucleotide sequences were defined as clonotypes. MiTCR v1.1 was used to align clonotypes to the IMGT TRBV, TRBD and TRBJ reference segments. The analysis was restricted to V-J combinations with a frequency above 0.0001, which together covered 99.2% of the repertoires. A TCS score was defined as the ratio between F50 (clonal expansion) and ExV (chaos), using BLOSUM62-based TCRdist between CDR3 peptides within each V-J. Welch's t-statistics and random forest reduced 500 to 550 V-J features to 13, which were used in a naive Bayes classifier (R e1071). No statistical method was used to fix the sample size in advance, and group allocation was not hidden from the investigators. The paper describes TCR Vbeta CDR3 sequencing of fewer than 150 peripheral blood samples, made up of 43 ophthalmopathy patients, approximately 73 hyperthyroidism patients and 17 progressor patients.

Sequencing was performed on peripheral blood mononuclear cells (PBMCs), taken at new diagnosis, from a patient treated with antithyroid drugs. This chain joins TRBV20-1 to TRBJ1-5; the junction holds 8 bases that match TRBD1. The source of this sequence is a woman aged 25 to 39 with Graves disease. Donor details come from another sample of the same person, matched by shared clones. The CDR3 here reads CSAEGQAGQPQHF. The nucleotide sequence is TGCAGTGCGGAGGGACAGGCCGGGCAGCCCCAGCATTTT.